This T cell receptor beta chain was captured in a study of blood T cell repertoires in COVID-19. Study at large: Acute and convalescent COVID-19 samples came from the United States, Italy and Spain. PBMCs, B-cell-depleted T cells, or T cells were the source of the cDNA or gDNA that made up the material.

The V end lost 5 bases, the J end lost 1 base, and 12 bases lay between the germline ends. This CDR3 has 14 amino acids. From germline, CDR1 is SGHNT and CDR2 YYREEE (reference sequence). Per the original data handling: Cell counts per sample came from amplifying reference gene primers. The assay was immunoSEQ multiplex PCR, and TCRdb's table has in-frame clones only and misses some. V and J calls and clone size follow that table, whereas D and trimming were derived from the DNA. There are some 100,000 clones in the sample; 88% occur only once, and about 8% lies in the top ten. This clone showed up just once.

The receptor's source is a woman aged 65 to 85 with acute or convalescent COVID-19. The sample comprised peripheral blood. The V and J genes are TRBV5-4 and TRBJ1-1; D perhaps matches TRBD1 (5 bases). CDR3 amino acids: CASRLTAQNTEAFF. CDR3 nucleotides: TGTGCCAGCAGGCTGACAGCTCAGAACACTGAAGCTTTCTTT.